The source of this T cell receptor beta chain is a study of OX40 agonist ivuxolimab in advanced cancers. On the study more broadly: Partial responses were achieved by three patients, one with hepatocellular carcinoma and two with cutaneous melanoma.

At baseline, cycle 4 day 1, and cycle 7 day 1, blood was sampled. Sequencing was performed with immunoSEQ multiplex PCR; in TCRdb, only in-frame clones are kept and a portion is missing. The sample carries about 23,000 clones, 83% recorded once. V gave up 2 bases and J gave up 4 bases, with 11 bases separating them. Germline lookup yields CDR1 MNHEY and CDR2 SMNVEV (reference sequence). The CDR3 consists of 14 residues. By share of the sample, this clone is medium-sized. The starting material was CD4+ or CD8+ T cells sorted from blood, obtained in a trial of the OX40 agonist ivuxolimab. The clonotype was recovered from an adult with an advanced solid tumor such as melanoma, head and neck, liver or kidney cancer. The chain employs TRBV27 and TRBJ2-5; D is possibly TRBD1 or TRBD2 (5 bases each). The CDR3 DNA reads TGTGCCAGCAGTTTAGTTCCGGGGACAGAGACCCAGTACTTC. Translated, it gives CASSLVPGTETQYF.